This T cell receptor (beta chain) was recorded in a study of blood T cell repertoires in COVID-19. Study summary: Samples of COVID-19 (acute and convalescent) were obtained from the United States, Italy and Spain. Sample material is recorded as cDNA or gDNA derived from T cells, B-cell-depleted T cells, or PBMCs.

Germline-derived CDR1 and CDR2 are SGHTA and FQGNSA. CDR3 size: 14 residues. V was clipped by 1 base and J by 9 bases; unmatched bases: 6. In the original analysis: Amplified reference gene primers provided the basis for estimating nucleated cell counts. The table came from immunoSEQ multiplex PCR; TCRdb's copy has only in-frame clones and leaves some out. The D gene and trimming were derived from the DNA, and the V and J assignments and clone size from that table. The profile shows roughly 160,000 clones, about 86% of them singletons. The V and J genes are TRBV7-2 and TRBJ1-3, with 7 bases aligning to TRBD1. The sequenced sample was peripheral blood. The sequence came from a man aged 45-60 years with active or convalescent COVID-19. DNA for the CDR3: TGTGCCAGCAGCTTAGGACCCCAGGGGGGCACCATATATTTT. It encodes CASSLGPQGGTIYF.